These T cell receptor beta chains were read from a single sample in a study of T cell repertoires in cytomegalovirus infection. MiXCR, applied by TCRdb to the reads, yields one record per CDR3 protein. This table has some 400,000 distinct CDR3 sequences, roughly 30% appearing once. Sequencing used PBMCs. The source is a human donor in good health (CMV status not recorded). Some clones in this sample may be carry-over from other donors' samples. Both conserved end residues are part of each CDR3. The D gene is left open where the match is weak. The listing skips clone size in some rows; elsewhere it reads once, few, many or a size class.

clone size,V gene,J gene,D gene,CDR3 protein,CDR3 DNA
few,TRBV6-1,TRBJ2-3,TRBD2,CASSALAGGPAPDTQYF,TGTGCCAGCAGTGCCCTAGCGGGGGGGCCTGCTCCAGATACGCAGTATTTT
.,TRBV5-4,TRBJ2-1,.,CASSLDGRGYNEQFF,TGTGCCAGCAGCTTGGATGGGCGGGGTTACAATGAGCAGTTCTTC
few,TRBV6-5,TRBJ2-3,.,CASRGGGRDTQYF,TGTGCCAGCAGAGGGGGAGGGCGAGATACGCAGTATTTT
few,TRBV6-2/TRBV6-3,TRBJ2-7,.,CASRPLDIYEQYF,TGTGCCAGCAGACCTTTGGACATCTACGAGCAGTACTTC
.,TRBV6-5,TRBJ2-2,TRBD1,CASRFSFPGTGKELFF,TGTGCCAGCAGGTTCAGTTTCCCCGGGACAGGGAAGGAGCTGTTTTTT
.,TRBV27,TRBJ1-5,.,CASSLYWGSNQPQHF,TGTGCCAGCAGTTTATATTGGGGTAGCAATCAGCCCCAGCATTTT
few,TRBV7-9,TRBJ2-7,.,CASGAGDRGSYEQYF,TGTGCCAGCGGCGCGGGGGACAGAGGCTCCTACGAGCAGTACTTC
.,TRBV28,TRBJ2-3,TRBD2,CASSLGRGGQGDTQYF,TGTGCCAGCAGTTTAGGTCGGGGGGGGCAGGGAGATACGCAGTATTTT
.,TRBV6-2/TRBV6-3,TRBJ1-1,TRBD1,CASSYSDRLTEAFF,TGTGCCAGCAGTTACTCGGACAGGTTGACTGAAGCTTTCTTT
few,TRBV6-6,TRBJ2-3,.,CASSPLFADTQYF,TGTGCCAGCAGTCCCCTATTTGCAGATACGCAGTATTTT
many,TRBV7-6,TRBJ2-1,.,CASSLAPDTYNEQFF,TGTGCCAGCAGCTTAGCGCCCGACACTTACAATGAGCAGTTCTTC
.,TRBV7-2,TRBJ2-7,.,CASSPPPRTPYEQYF,TGTGCCAGCAGCCCCCCCCCCCGGACGCCCTACGAGCAGTACTTC
many,TRBV7-2,TRBJ1-2,.,CASRPVGAYGYTF,TGTGCCAGCAGGCCTGTGGGGGCCTATGGCTACACCTTC
few,TRBV12-3/TRBV12-4,TRBJ2-7,.,CASSLDGRGHEQYF,TGTGCCAGCAGCTTGGATGGGCGGGGGCACGAGCAGTACTTC
.,TRBV7-2,TRBJ2-7,TRBD2,CASSPATSAPYEQYF,TGTGCCAGCAGCCCGGCGACTAGCGCTCCCTACGAGCAGTACTTC
few,TRBV20-1,TRBJ2-7,TRBD1,CSAKEVGRGSSYEQYF,TGCAGTGCGAAAGAGGTGGGCAGGGGGAGCTCCTACGAGCAGTACTTC
.,TRBV20-1,TRBJ2-7,TRBD1,CSADRGHEQYF,TGCAGTGCTGACAGGGGGCACGAGCAGTACTTC
.,TRBV7-2,TRBJ2-5,.,CASSIEARPSGVTQYF,TGTGCCAGCAGCATAGAAGCTCGGCCTAGTGGGGTAACCCAGTACTTC
few,TRBV4-1,TRBJ1-2,.,CASSQVSRGGYGYTF,TGCGCCAGCAGCCAGGTCAGCAGGGGAGGCTATGGCTACACCTTC
many,TRBV7-9,TRBJ2-5,TRBD2,CASSQTSGGQETQYF,TGTGCCAGCAGCCAGACTAGCGGGGGACAAGAGACCCAGTACTTC
few,TRBV7-9,TRBJ2-7,.,CASSLGGLSPGPFREQYF,TGTGCCAGCAGCTTAGGGGGCTTAAGCCCCGGGCCATTCCGCGAGCAGTACTTC
.,TRBV6-6,TRBJ2-5,.,CASRYFGGEETQYF,TGTGCCAGCAGGTACTTTGGCGGGGAAGAGACCCAGTACTTC
.,TRBV2,TRBJ1-3,.,CASSEGGNTIYF,TGTGCCAGCAGTGAAGGTGGAAACACCATATATTTT
.,TRBV12-3/TRBV12-4,TRBJ2-7,.,CASSYDRTGWREQYF,TGTGCCAGCAGTTACGACCGGACCGGGTGGCGGGAGCAGTACTTC
.,TRBV4-3,TRBJ2-2,.,CASSQDVYTELFF,TGCGCCAGCAGCCAAGACGTATACACGGAGCTGTTTTTT
.,TRBV5-1,TRBJ2-5,TRBD2,CASRTSGVQETQYF,TGCGCCAGCAGGACTAGCGGGGTTCAAGAGACCCAGTACTTC
many,TRBV7-2,TRBJ1-1,TRBD1,CASSLSLMPGEYRGPGNTEAFF,TGTGCCAGCAGCTTAAGCCTCATGCCTGGCGAATACAGGGGGCCGGGGAACACTGAAGCTTTCTTT
.,TRBV5-4,TRBJ2-3,.,CASSSPGPYADTQYF,TGTGCCAGCAGCTCCCCGGGACCTTATGCGGATACGCAGTATTTT
.,TRBV7-9,TRBJ1-1,TRBD1,CASSLIRGRGQGIEAFF,TGTGCCAGCAGCTTAATACGGGGACGGGGACAGGGGATTGAAGCTTTCTTT
many,TRBV7-2,TRBJ1-1,.,CASSLESRNTEAFF,TGTGCCAGCAGCTTAGAATCCCGGAACACTGAAGCTTTCTTT
.,TRBV9,TRBJ1-2,TRBD1,CASSPRSGTEIYGYTF,TGTGCCAGCAGCCCTCGCTCCGGGACAGAGATCTATGGCTACACCTTC
few,TRBV7-9,TRBJ1-1,.,CASSPDTSEAFF,TGTGCCAGCAGCCCGGACACTTCTGAAGCTTTCTTT
many,TRBV7-2,TRBJ2-3,TRBD2,CASSYLAGAPTYTQYF,TGTGCCAGCAGCTACTTAGCGGGGGCCCCCACATATACGCAGTATTTT
many,TRBV7-2,TRBJ1-5,TRBD1,CASSRTGVYSNQPQHF,TGTGCCAGCAGCAGGACAGGAGTTTATAGCAATCAGCCCCAGCATTTT
.,TRBV6-1,TRBJ1-4,.,CASKNGPNEKLFF,TGTGCCAGCAAAAACGGCCCTAATGAAAAACTGTTTTTT
many,TRBV7-2,TRBJ2-7,TRBD2,CASSRTSGGYSYEQYF,TGTGCCAGCAGCAGAACTAGCGGGGGTTACTCCTACGAGCAGTACTTC
few,TRBV4-1,TRBJ2-3,.,CASSQVSVKDTQYF,TGCGCCAGCAGCCAAGTTTCGGTTAAGGATACGCAGTATTTT
few,TRBV12-5,TRBJ2-7,.,CASGLAKTGPPDIGEQYF,TGTGCTAGTGGTTTGGCAAAGACAGGCCCACCGGACATTGGCGAGCAGTACTTC
.,TRBV15,TRBJ2-7,.,CATSRDIGGQIYEQYF,TGTGCCACCAGCAGAGATATTGGAGGACAGATCTACGAGCAGTACTTC
many,TRBV2,TRBJ2-3,.,CASGSTTYTQYF,TGTGCCAGCGGCTCGACTACTTATACGCAGTATTTT
.,TRBV4-1,TRBJ2-7,TRBD2,CASSRQTSEYEQYF,TGCGCCAGCAGCCGACAGACTAGCGAGTACGAGCAGTACTTC
many,TRBV11-2,TRBJ1-4,.,CASSLAEKLFF,TGTGCCAGCAGCTTAGCCGAAAAACTGTTTTTT
few,TRBV10-3,TRBJ2-4,.,CAISGGGQIKNIQYF,TGTGCCATCAGTGGAGGAGGACAGATTAAAAACATTCAGTACTTC